The clone carrying this TCR beta chain was seen only a few times. The antigen remains undetermined. The data derive from a study of cytomegalovirus exposure and HLA in healthy donors. Regarding the study as a whole: Later analysis placed DRB1 highest and HLA-C lowest in TCR association rates, which differed by HLA locus. In a later analysis, compared with equally common non-associated chains, HLA-associated beta chains were more expanded.

This CDR3 has 13 amino acids. Germline V gene data show CDR1 as LNHDA and CDR2 as SQIVND (reference sequence). In the PCR, 60 Vbeta and 13 Jbeta primers were used. The repertoire was sequenced with immunoSEQ multiplex PCR; TCRdb's copy has only in-frame clones and lacks some. The table has 130,000 or so clones, roughly 82% seen once. V gene TRBV19 combines with J gene TRBJ2-7; 8 bases map to TRBD1. The material sequenced was PBMCs. The sequence derives from a male donor in good health and CMV-seropositive. In DNA, the CDR3 is TGTGCTAGATACAGGGGGTATTTTTACGAGCAGTACTTC. Residues: CARYRGYFYEQYF.